The subject of this entry is one T cell receptor (beta chain). The entry originates in a study of blood T cell repertoires in COVID-19. About the study: The United States, Italy and Spain provided the acute and convalescent COVID-19 samples. In each case, the material was cDNA or gDNA derived from T cells, B-cell-depleted T cells, or PBMCs.

Losses at the gene ends were 5 bases for V and 4 bases for J; bases not matched to a gene: 6. The CDR3 is made up of 15 amino acids. Germline values: CDR1 SEHNR, CDR2 FQNEAQ (reference sequence). In the original processing: Estimated nucleated cell counts came from reference gene primer amplification. TCRdb keeps only in-frame clones here, not all; method: immunoSEQ multiplex PCR. V and J calls and clone size are copied from that table; D and trimming were computed from the DNA. The sample has tens of thousands of clones; about 81% are singletons. This rearrangement joins TRBV7-9 to TRBJ2-2; the match to TRBD1 covers 8 bases. Specimen: peripheral blood. This sequence was found in a man aged 50-60 years with acute or convalescent COVID-19. CDR3 in DNA: TGTGCCAGCAGCCTCCGGGACAGGTCCACCGGGGAGCTGTTTTTT. Protein: CASSLRDRSTGELFF.